The entry below gives a single TCR beta chain sequence along with its context. Those patients picked for sequencing had displayed CD8+CD57+ cell expansion on flow cytometry. According to the study, genomic DNA was the template for TCR beta VDJ and CDR3 profiling. TCRdb re-analysed the reads in MiXCR, keeping a single row per CDR3 protein. The sample shows around 50,000 distinct CDR3 sequences, around 50% of them seen only once. This record belongs to a study of CD8+CD57+ T cells in acquired aplastic anemia. Source material: sorted CD4+, CD8+, or CD8+CD57+ T cells (not recorded which) from PBMCs. The sequence was collected from a human donor with aplastic anemia.

The CDR3 protein is CASSESGVRDREQYF. Here the CDR3 DNA reads TGCGCCAGCAGTGAGTCAGGGGTCCGGGATCGCGAGCAGTACTTC. J is TRBJ2-7 and V is TRBV10-1; D tentatively reads TRBD1 or TRBD2 (5 bases each). The CDR3 has 15 amino acids. Germline lookup yields CDR1 WNHNN and CDR2 SYGVQD (reference sequence). V was trimmed by 0 bases and J by 6 bases, leaving 15 bases between them.